Below, 7 T cell receptor beta chains from the same sample are listed, as sequenced in a study of T cells in Graves' hyperthyroidism and ophthalmopathy. RNA transcripts were the template for amplifying TCR beta CDR3 regions. With the HTBI primer set, the TCR CDR3 went through a first round of RT-PCR. TCRdb redid the calling of the multiplex PCR reads with MiXCR, one entry per CDR3 protein. Among around 250,000 distinct CDR3 sequences listed, more than 14% were seen once. Sequenced sample: blood. The receptors were sampled from a woman between 35 and 50 years old with Graves' hyperthyroidism that later progressed to Graves' ophthalmopathy.

The chain couples TRBV19 to TRBJ2-1, with D hard to call. Germline V lookup: CDR1 LNHDA, CDR2 SQIVND (reference sequence). The CDR3 covers 13 residues. V lost 5 bases and J lost 5, with 10 bases in between. CDR3 in amino acids: CASSLRLHNEQFF. CDR3 nucleotide sequence: TGTGCCAGTAGTCTCAGACTTCACAATGAGCAGTTCTTC.

The genes are TRBV25-1 and TRBJ1-5; D is possibly TRBD1 (5 bases). Germline values: CDR1 MGHDK, CDR2 SYGVNS. V lost 1 base to trimming and J lost 3 bases, with 10 bases between them. The CDR3 loop spans 15 amino acids. CDR3 DNA sequence: TGTGCCAGCAGTGAATCGGGCAGGGTCAATCAGCCCCAGCATTTT. Translating gives CASSESGRVNQPQHF. The complete variable domain, with remaining parts taken from reference TRBV25-1 and TRBJ1-5, reads EADIYQTPRYLVIGTGKKITLECSQTMGHDKMYWYQQDPGMELHLIHYSYGVNSTEKGDLSSESTVSRIRTEHFPLTLESARPSHTSQYLCASSESGRVNQPQHFGDGTRLSIL.

This clonotype was detected only a few times. The chain combines TRBV4-1 with TRBJ2-2, with a possible D match to TRBD2 (5 bases). Germline assignment: CDR1 MGHRA and CDR2 YSYEKL. The CDR3 runs 14 residues. V was pared by 1 base and J by 5 bases, with 8 bases between. DNA for the CDR3: TGCGCCAGCAGCCAAGCACTAGGGACCGGGGAGCTGTTTTTT. It specifies CASSQALGTGELFF.

The rearrangement links TRBV5-1 to TRBJ1-4, with D unresolved. The CDR3 runs 13 residues. Deletions cut 5 bases from V and 7 bases from J, with 12 bases between. CDR1 is SGHRS and CDR2 is YFSETQ in the germline V gene. The chain's CDR3 is CASRKAPTEKLFF. The CDR3 DNA reads TGCGCCAGCAGAAAAGCGCCAACTGAAAAACTGTTTTTT.

This clonotype has ten or more counts. J is TRBJ1-1 and V is TRBV7-9; 9 bases agree with TRBD1. The CDR3 is made up of 17 amino acids. CDR1 and CDR2 (germline): SEHNR, FQNEAQ (reference sequence). J gave up 4 bases and V 1 base, and 10 bases lay outside the gene matches. The CDR3 is CASSLDAGQGLSTEAFF. The CDR3 DNA reads TGTGCCAGCAGCTTAGATGCGGGACAGGGTTTGAGCACTGAAGCTTTCTTT.

Note on this clonotype: A single base separates this from a much larger clone, so it may be a read error. The chain recombines TRBV28 with TRBJ2-2; 8 nucleotides line up with TRBD2. This CDR3 region has 17 residues. The junction had 11 bases not matched to a gene; V was cut back by 8 bases and J by 0 bases. Germline CDR1 MDHEN, CDR2 SYDVKM. As DNA, the CDR3 is TGTGCCAGCGGCCTGGCCGGGGGGGGGGCGAACACCGGGGAGCTGTTTTTT. It is translated as CASGLAGGGANTGELFF.

This clonotype was seen many times. V usage is TRBV3-1 and J usage is TRBJ2-3, with 7 bases that match TRBD2. Looked up from germline, CDR1 is LGHDT and CDR2 is YNNKEL (reference sequence). The CDR3 has 18 residues. Trimming took 3 bases from V and 2 from J; bases not matched to a gene: 14. This CDR3 reads CASSHLTGGRVDTDTQYF. The DNA for the CDR3 is TGTGCCAGCAGCCATCTCACGGGCGGGAGAGTAGACACAGATACGCAGTATTTT.